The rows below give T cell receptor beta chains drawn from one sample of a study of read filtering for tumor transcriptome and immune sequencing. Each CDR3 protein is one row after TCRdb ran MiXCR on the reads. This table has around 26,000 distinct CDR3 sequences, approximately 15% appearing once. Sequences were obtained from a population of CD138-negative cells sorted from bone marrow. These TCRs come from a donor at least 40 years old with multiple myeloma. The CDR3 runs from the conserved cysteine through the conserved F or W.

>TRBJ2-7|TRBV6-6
CASTKEDRSYEQYF
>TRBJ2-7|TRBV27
CASSKDGLPLLEQYF
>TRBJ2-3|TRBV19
CASKRGLTTDTQYF
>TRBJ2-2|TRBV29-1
CSVEPGQGRELFF
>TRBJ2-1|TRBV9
CASSVGTSGPSYNEQFF
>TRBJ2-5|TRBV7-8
CASSLGGGLETQYF
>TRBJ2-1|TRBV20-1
CSARPGGGRYNEQFF
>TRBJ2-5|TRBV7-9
CAGRRQGGETQYF
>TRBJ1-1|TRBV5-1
CASRLDRANTEAFF
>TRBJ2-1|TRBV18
CASSPGSGNNEQFF
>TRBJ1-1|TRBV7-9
CASSLAGQGVEAFF
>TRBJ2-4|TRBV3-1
CASSQPIAKNIQYF
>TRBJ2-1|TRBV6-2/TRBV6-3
CASSQLNEQFF
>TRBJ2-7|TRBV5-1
CASKLWYEQYF
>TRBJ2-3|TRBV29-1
CSVEEAPGRQYF
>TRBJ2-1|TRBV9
CASSVRTSGLQFF
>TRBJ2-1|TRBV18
CASSIRIQGVYNEQFF
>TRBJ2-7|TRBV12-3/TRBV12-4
CASSLASGTYEQYF
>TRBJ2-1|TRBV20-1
CSAPKLAGELYNEQFF
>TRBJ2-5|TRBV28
CASSLAAPQETQYF
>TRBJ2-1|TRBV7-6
CASSSGNEQFF
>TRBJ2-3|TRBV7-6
CASSSVAGEKDTQYF
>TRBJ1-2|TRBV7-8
CASSQQGRYYGYTF